This TCR beta chain is from a study of T cell changes during pregnancy in multiple sclerosis. Sequenced by immunoSEQ multiplex PCR; TCRdb stores in-frame clones only, minus some. The table has 98,000 or so clones, about 93% seen once. V lost 4 bases, J lost 7 bases, and 7 bases lay in between. The CDR3 is made up of 11 amino acids. Germline CDR1 reads MGHDK; CDR2 reads SYGVNS. This clone was seen only a few times. The sequence came from a female donor with multiple sclerosis, enrolled in a pregnancy study. The specimen was peripheral blood, collected after pregnancy. J is TRBJ1-2 and V is TRBV25-1; D call uncertain. CDR3 in DNA: TGTGCCAGCAGTGCGAATAGTGGCTACACCTTC. It encodes CASSANSGYTF.